This T cell receptor (beta chain) was captured by sequencing in a study of control samples from healthy donors and cancer patients. Profiled with immunoSEQ multiplex PCR; TCRdb holds only in-frame clones, not every one. The sample lists fewer than 90,000 clones, around 87% seen once, with around 20% in the top ten. The CDR3 extends over 11 amino acids. The sequenced sample consisted of blood. The chain links TRBV21-1 to TRBJ2-1. TRBV21-1 is classified as a pseudogene. The sequence derives from a man aged 50 to 59 in good health. In DNA, the CDR3 is TGTGCCAGCAGCAACTCAAATGAGCAGTTCTTC. Amino acid sequence: CASSNSNEQFF.